The 2 T cell receptor beta chains below come from one sample, sequenced in a study of Graves' ophthalmopathy and Graves' hyperthyroidism. The authors amplified TCR beta CDR3 regions, and they did so from RNA transcripts for repertoire sequencing. HTBI primers were employed in first-round RT-PCR, then a second-round multiplex PCR followed. From the multiplex PCR reads, TCRdb called clonotypes with MiXCR, one entry per CDR3 protein. Of hundreds of thousands of distinct CDR3 sequences in the sample, 20% to 25% were seen once. The sequenced sample was peripheral blood. The receptor source for this set is a woman aged 18 to 35 with stable Graves' hyperthyroidism.

This clonotype was counted many times. The chain joins TRBV6-2 or TRBV6-3 to TRBJ1-1; 7 bases agree with TRBD1. V dropped 5 bases and J dropped 6; count of bases not matched to a gene: 6. The CDR3 runs 13 residues. The germline gives CDR1 MNHEY, CDR2 SVGEGT. The CDR3 reads CASSQQGSAEAFF. CDR3 coding DNA: TGTGCCAGCAGTCAACAGGGGTCGGCTGAAGCTTTCTTT.

This clonotype has a count of ten or more. The V and J genes are TRBV19 and TRBJ2-5; 8 bases align to TRBD1. Looked up from germline, CDR1 is LNHDA and CDR2 is SQIVND (reference sequence). Unmatched junction bases numbered 4, after V lost 3 bases and J lost 1 base. The CDR3 is 15 amino acids. The CDR3 is CASSISDRAQETQYF. CDR3 in DNA: TGTGCCAGTAGTATCTCGGACAGGGCCCAAGAGACCCAGTACTTC.